Listed here is a single T cell receptor (beta chain). Method: immunoSEQ multiplex PCR; TCRdb's copy keeps in-frame clones and lacks some. The sample holds 65,000 to 85,000 clones; around nine tenths are singletons and the top ten take about 21%. The data were taken from a study of blood T cell repertoires in COVID-19. The length of the CDR3 is 16 residues. Germline trimming cut 6 bases from V and 6 bases from J; bases unmatched to any gene: 10. CDR1 is SGHVS and CDR2 is FNYEAQ in the germline V gene. The chain uses TRBV7-6 and TRBJ2-1; TRBD2 agrees at 11 bases. The sequence came from a human donor in a cohort sampled during active COVID-19. Sequencing was carried out using peripheral blood. CDR3 protein: CASSSWRLAGSNEQFF. The CDR3, as DNA: TGTGCCAGCAGTTCTTGGAGACTAGCGGGATCCAATGAGCAGTTCTTC. Full variable domain (outside the CDR3, taken from reference TRBV7-6 and TRBJ2-1): GAGVSQSPRYKVTKRGQDVALRCDPISGHVSLYWYRQALGQGPEFLTYFNYEAQQDKSGLPNDRFSAERPEGSISTLTIQRTEQRDSAMYRCASSSWRLAGSNEQFFGPGTRLTVL.